The next 5 T cell receptor beta chains were all read from a single sample in a study of response to subunit inactivated influenza vaccine. Each CDR3 protein is one row after TCRdb ran MiXCR on the RT-PCR reads. The sample shows around 570,000 distinct CDR3 sequences, about 10% of them seen only once. This sample also appeared in a second study, on T cells expressing NK-cell markers. That paper states: 5'RACE template switching with UMIs produced the TCR beta cDNA.

The specimen was PBMCs from blood, collected on the day of vaccination. These receptors all stem from a man in his forties or fifties who received an inactivated influenza vaccine.

There are a few counts of this clonotype. The rearrangement joins TRBV28 to TRBJ2-7, with 8 bases matching TRBD1. CDR1 and CDR2 (germline): MDHEN, SYDVKM. The J segment lost 6 bases and the V segment lost 5 bases, leaving 12 bases of the junction unmatched. This CDR3 is built from 15 residues. Here the CDR3 DNA reads TGTGCCAGCAGTCTTTCCCGGACAGGGTTTCGCGAGCAGTACTTC. Residues: CASSLSRTGFREQYF.

The sample holds a few counts of this clonotype. The rearrangement links TRBV4-2 to TRBJ2-3; 10 positions match TRBD2. The CDR3 is made up of 16 amino acids. Trimming at V came to 0 bases and at J to 6 bases, leaving 6 bases not matched to a gene. Germline-derived CDR1 and CDR2 are LGHNA and YNFKEQ. CDR3 DNA sequence: TGTGCCAGCAGCCAAGACTGGTCGACTAGCGGGGATACGCAGTATTTT. Its protein is CASSQDWSTSGDTQYF.

The CDR3 sequence: CASSPDQGSPLHF. In DNA, the CDR3 is TGTGCCAGCTCACCAGACCAGGGTTCACCCCTCCACTTT. The V and J genes are TRBV18 and TRBJ1-6; tentatively, D is TRBD1 (5 bases). V dropped 2 bases and J dropped 9 bases, with 8 bases sitting between them. Germline CDR1 reads KGHSH; CDR2 reads LQKENI. The CDR3 length is 13 residues.

This clonotype occurred many times. This chain links TRBV20-1 with TRBJ2-3; D uncertain. The CDR3 covers 12 residues. V gave up 3 bases and J gave up 2 bases, with 6 bases separating them. The germline gives CDR1 DFQATT, CDR2 SNEGSKA (reference sequence). The CDR3 nucleotides read TGCAGTGCTAGCCAGGCCACAGATACGCAGTATTTT. Translated: CSASQATDTQYF.

This clonotype has a handful of counts. The CDR3 nucleotides are TGTGCCAGTAGTGTAAGAGCACCGACAGGCGAGCAGTACTTC. Protein sequence: CASSVRAPTGEQYF. This chain uses TRBV19 with TRBJ2-7; possibly TRBD1 for D (6 bases). Per the germline V gene, CDR1 is LNHDA and CDR2 is SQIVND (reference sequence). The germline V and J ends were trimmed by 5 bases and 6 bases, with 17 bases remaining between them. The CDR3 length is 14 residues.